A single sample gave rise to the 10 T cell receptor beta chains below, sequenced in a study of shared clonotypes between healthy human individuals. TCRdb's copy holds only in-frame clones and misses some; the assay was immunoSEQ multiplex PCR. The sample holds about 2.4 million clones, approximately 92% seen once. The specimen was naive CD4+ T cells sorted from blood. Stated subset: CD45RA+ positively selected. These receptors were obtained from a man between 18 and 35 years old in good health.

On this clone: This specimen includes other DNA sequences encoding the same CDR3. The V and J genes are TRBV10-1 and TRBJ2-2; D is uncertain. This CDR3 has 13 residues. The germline CDR1 and CDR2 sequences are WNHNN and SYGVQD (reference sequence). The V gene lost 6 bases and the J gene lost 0 bases, with 5 bases spanning the gap. As DNA, the CDR3 is TGCGCCAGCAGCGGCGCGAACACCGGGGAGCTGTTTTTT. Its protein is CASSGANTGELFF.

This chain connects TRBV18 to TRBJ2-5; D possibly uses TRBD1 or TRBD2 (5 bases each). V was shortened by 4 bases and J by 3 bases, with 9 bases between the two germline ends. Per germline, CDR1 KGHSH and CDR2 LQKENI. This CDR3 has 13 amino acids. CDR3 bases: TGTGCCAGCTCACACGGGACGGAAGAGACCCAGTACTTC. Translated: CASSHGTEETQYF.

The rearrangement links TRBV7-9 to TRBJ2-7; 8 nucleotides align to TRBD1. The CDR3 runs to 14 residues. In germline, CDR1 is SEHNR, CDR2 FQNEAQ (reference sequence). The junction had 10 bases not matched to a gene; V was cut back by 7 bases and J by 5 bases. The CDR3 coding sequence is TGTGCCAGCACTCTAGGACAGGGAGGTAACGAGCAGTACTTC. Amino acid sequence: CASTLGQGGNEQYF.

The chain links TRBV7-6 to TRBJ2-1; D not certain. The CDR3 sequence is 9 residues long. V lost 4 bases and J lost 14, with 6 bases in between. Germline CDR1 is SGHVS and CDR2 is FNYEAQ. The CDR3 DNA is TGTGCCAGCAGCTCCGCGAAGTTCTTC. This translates into CASSSAKFF.

This chain uses TRBV7-9 with TRBJ1-4, with TRBD1 identical over 9 bases. V was clipped by 3 bases and J by 4 bases; unmatched bases: 3. CDR1 SEHNR and CDR2 FQNEAQ come from the germline V gene (reference sequence). CDR3 length: 15 residues. CDR3 residues: CASSFGTGSNEKLFF. The CDR3 DNA is TGTGCCAGCAGCTTCGGGACAGGGAGTAATGAAAAACTGTTTTTT.

The CDR3 spells CAISESRGLTTDTQYF. The CDR3 DNA reads TGTGCCATCAGTGAGTCCAGGGGACTTACCACAGATACGCAGTATTTT. The rearrangement uses TRBV10-3 and TRBJ2-3; D assignment may be TRBD1 or TRBD2 (6 bases each). The CDR3 runs to 16 residues. The V gene lost 0 bases and the J gene lost 2 bases, with 12 bases spanning the gap. Germline CDR1 is ENHRY and CDR2 is SYGVKD.

The genes are TRBV6-5 and TRBJ1-5, with D maybe TRBD1 (5 bases). Trimming removed 5 bases at V and 0 bases at J, with 8 bases between. From germline, CDR1 is MNHEY and CDR2 SVGAGI. The CDR3 contains 14 residues. The CDR3 here is CASSPTDSNQPQHF. CDR3 DNA sequence: TGTGCCAGCAGTCCGACAGATAGCAATCAGCCCCAGCATTTT.

The genes are TRBV7-9 and TRBJ2-5; TRBD2 matches at 7 bases. Germline trimming cut 3 bases from V and 5 bases from J; bases unmatched to any gene: 9. This CDR3 is 15 amino acids long. Germline assignment: CDR1 SEHNR and CDR2 FQNEAQ (reference sequence). CDR3 nucleotide sequence: TGTGCCAGCAGCTTGAGGGCGGGAGAGGCGGAGACCCAGTACTTC. Its translation is CASSLRAGEAETQYF.

The chain carries TRBV7-2 and TRBJ1-5, with TRBD1 identical over 10 bases. Germline-derived CDR1 and CDR2 are SGHTA and FQGNSA. J was trimmed by 6 bases and V by 4 bases; bases with no gene match: 9. The CDR3 consists of 16 residues. CDR3 bases: TGTGCCAGCAGCTCCACCGGGACAGGGGTTGCTCAGCCCCAGCATTTT. Amino acids: CASSSTGTGVAQPQHF.

This clone was counted a few times. V and J are TRBV21-1 and TRBJ1-1. TRBV21-1 is annotated as a pseudogene. CDR3 length equals 11 residues. CDR3 loop: CASSIHTEAFF. For the CDR3, the DNA is TGTGCCAGCAGCATCCACACTGAAGCTTTCTTT.